The 25 T cell receptor beta chains listed next were all sequenced from one sample in a study of OX40 agonist ivuxolimab in advanced cancers. This table comes from immunoSEQ multiplex PCR, and its TCRdb copy is limited to in-frame clones, with some not included. The sample gives roughly 38,000 clones, roughly four fifths of which show up once; about 2% is in the top ten. The sample was CD4+ or CD8+ T cells sorted from blood, taken in a trial of the OX40 agonist ivuxolimab. All receptors derive from an adult with an advanced solid tumor such as melanoma, head and neck, liver or kidney cancer.

The rearrangement uses TRBV5-6 and TRBJ2-1; 8 bases line up with TRBD2. Germline-derived CDR1 and CDR2 are SGHDT and YYEEEE. Trimming removed 2 bases from V and 10 bases from J; junction bases left unmatched: 11. This CDR3 region has 15 residues. CDR3 in amino acids: CASSFGLAGEQEQFF. The DNA for the CDR3 is TGTGCCAGCAGCTTCGGACTAGCTGGGGAGCAGGAGCAGTTCTTC.

This chain joins TRBV7-2 and TRBJ2-5, with D unclear. CDR1 and CDR2 (germline): SGHTA, FQGNSA. There are 13 residues in the CDR3. V lost 0 bases and J lost 1, with 3 bases in between. DNA for the CDR3: TGTGCCAGCAGCTTAGCGTCCCAAGAGACCCAGTACTTC. Protein: CASSLASQETQYF. Filled out from reference TRBV7-2 and TRBJ2-5, the complete variable domain reads GAGVSQSPSNKVTEKGKDVELRCDPISGHTALYWYRQSLGQGLEFLIYFQGNSAPDKSGLPSDRFSAERTGGSVSTLTIQRTQQEDSAVYLCASSLASQETQYFGPGTRLLVL.

The chain recombines TRBV18 with TRBJ1-1; no definite D call. CDR3 length: 11 amino acids. Trimming shortened V by 0 bases and J by 6 bases, and 2 bases separated the two germline ends. Germline CDR1 and CDR2: KGHSH and LQKENI. CDR3 amino acids: CASSPPSEAFF. The CDR3 coding sequence is TGTGCCAGCTCACCACCGTCTGAAGCTTTCTTT.

The chain uses TRBV14 and TRBJ1-2; D unclear. The ends were cut back, 1 base at V and 2 bases at J, with 5 bases in the middle. There are 13 residues in the CDR3. The germline gives CDR1 SGHDN, CDR2 FVKESK. The CDR3 nucleotides are TGTGCCAGCAGCCAAGGGGTGAACTATGGCTACACCTTC. Its translation is CASSQGVNYGYTF.

Only one count was recorded for this clone. The chain carries TRBV5-1 and TRBJ1-2; D unclear. There are 15 residues in the CDR3. Trimming cost V 4 bases and J 0 bases, with 13 bases left between them. Germline assignment: CDR1 SGHRS and CDR2 YFSETQ. The CDR3 DNA sequence: TGCGCCAGCAGCACCTCAGGTTCCTCTAACTATGGCTACACCTTC. Amino acids: CASSTSGSSNYGYTF.

The sample holds a few counts of this clone. This chain joins TRBV28 and TRBJ2-7; 8 bases agree with TRBD1. The CDR3 is 15 residues long. Trimming at V came to 7 bases and at J to 2 bases, leaving 10 bases not matched to a gene. Germline CDR1 reads MDHEN; CDR2 reads SYDVKM. This CDR3 reads CASTIYGTGTYEQYF. The CDR3 coding sequence is TGTGCCAGCACCATTTACGGGACAGGAACCTACGAGCAGTACTTC.

The genes are TRBV6-5 and TRBJ2-1; D is ambiguous. The V end was cut by 6 bases, the J end by 8 bases, with 14 bases between. The CDR3 covers 13 residues. Per germline, CDR1 MNHEY and CDR2 SVGAGI. The CDR3, as DNA: TGTGCCAGCAGCAGAAGAATCGGAGATGAGCAGTTCTTC. It is translated as CASSRRIGDEQFF.

Concerning this clone: Germline and junction disagree at one end, which may indicate a read error. V is TRBV7-7 and J is TRBJ2-3; 12 nucleotides align to TRBD1. The germline V gene has CDR1 SSHAT and CDR2 FNYEAQ (reference sequence). The CDR3 is made up of 18 amino acids. In DNA form, the CDR3 reads TGTGCTAGCAGCCCCCGACCGGGCATGGGACAGGGGGCAAATACGCAGTATTTT. It specifies CASSPRPGMGQGANTQYF.

V usage is TRBV4-1 and J usage is TRBJ1-5, with a weak D call TRBD1 (5 bases). Germline CDR1 MGHRA, CDR2 YSYEKL. CDR3 length equals 15 residues. Trimming pared 1 base from V and 4 bases from J, leaving 11 bases between. CDR3 coding DNA: TGCGCCAGCAGCCAAGGGGGCGTGGGGAATCAGCCCCAGCATTTT. This translates into CASSQGGVGNQPQHF.

The gene calls are TRBV7-3 and TRBJ2-1; D call uncertain. Germline V CDR1 and CDR2: SGHTA, FQGTGA. With 7 bases removed from V and 9 bases from J, the gap between germline ends came to 19 bases. The CDR3 has 14 amino acids. The CDR3 loop is CASTPSPGKSEQFF. CDR3 in DNA: TGTGCCAGCACCCCCTCTCCCGGCAAGAGTGAGCAGTTCTTC. The full variable domain, completed using reference TRBV7-3 and TRBJ2-1, is GAGVSQTPSNKVTEKGKYVELRCDPISGHTALYWYRQSLGQGPEFLIYFQGTGAADDSGLPNDRFFAVRPEGSVSTLKIQRTERGDSAVYLCASTPSPGKSEQFFGPGTRLTVL.

The chain joins TRBV7-6 to TRBJ2-5, with 8 positions matching TRBD2. The V gene end was trimmed by 2 bases and the J gene end by 0 bases; junction bases not matched to a gene: 5. The germline V gene has CDR1 SGHVS and CDR2 FNYEAQ. CDR3 length: 16 residues. The CDR3 DNA reads as TGTGCCAGCAGCTTAAGGAGCGGGGGCCACCAAGAGACCCAGTACTTC. This gives the protein CASSLRSGGHQETQYF.

This clone was detected a few times. This chain links TRBV5-6 with TRBJ1-6, with D tentatively TRBD1 (5 bases). CDR3 length: 13 residues. CDR1 and CDR2 from the germline V gene are SGHDT and YYEEEE. V was trimmed by 5 bases and J by 7 bases, leaving 10 bases between them. The CDR3 region is CASRGGYNSPLHF. The CDR3 DNA reads as TGTGCCAGCAGGGGGGGGTACAATTCACCCCTCCACTTT.

The rearrangement links TRBV13 to TRBJ2-7, with D perhaps TRBD2 (6 bases). The CDR3 sequence is 13 residues long. Germline-derived CDR1 and CDR2 are PRHDT and FYEKMQ (reference sequence). V was cut by 5 bases and J by 4 bases, with 12 bases left in between. The CDR3 DNA reads TGTGCCAGCAGCCTACGCCGGGGGTACGAGCAGTACTTC. As protein: CASSLRRGYEQYF.

The V gene is TRBV7-6, the J gene TRBJ2-7; no reliable D call. CDR1 SGHVS and CDR2 FNYEAQ come from the germline V gene. The V end was cut by 5 bases, the J end by 3 bases, with 11 bases between. This CDR3 contains 13 residues. CDR3 nucleotides: TGTGCCAGCAGCCGGAGCTCTCTCTACGAGCAGTACTTC. It codes for CASSRSSLYEQYF.

The chain employs TRBV18 and TRBJ1-1; D might be TRBD1 (6 bases). Germline CDR1 KGHSH, CDR2 LQKENI. CDR3 length equals 12 residues. Deletions cut 6 bases from V and 5 bases from J, with 10 bases between. The chain's CDR3 is CASSRGGTEAFF. CDR3 DNA sequence: TGTGCCAGCTCTAGGGGGGGAACTGAAGCTTTCTTT. Using reference TRBV18 and TRBJ1-1 for the parts outside the CDR3, the full variable domain is NAGVMQNPRHLVRRRGQEARLRCSPMKGHSHVYWYRQLPEEGLKFMVYLQKENIIDESGMPKERFSAEFPKEGPSILRIQQVVRGDSAAYFCASSRGGTEAFFGQGTRLTVV.

The chain carries TRBV6-5 and TRBJ1-2; D gene ambiguous. The germline V gene encodes CDR1 MNHEY and CDR2 SVGAGI. The CDR3 length is 11 residues. V shed 6 bases and J shed 7 bases, with 9 bases lying between them. The CDR3 loop reads CASRSRAGYTF. CDR3 sequence (DNA): TGTGCCAGCAGATCCAGAGCTGGCTACACCTTC.

CDR3 in amino acids: CASSQEAVRTDTQYF. The CDR3 nucleotides are TGTGCCAGCAGCCAAGAAGCGGTGAGGACAGATACGCAGTATTTT. V usage is TRBV4-2 and J usage is TRBJ2-3; TRBD2 might be the D (5 bases). CDR1 LGHNA and CDR2 YNFKEQ come from the germline V gene. This CDR3 is built from 15 residues. Trimming cost V 0 bases and J 3 bases, with 10 bases left between them.

The chain combines TRBV5-4 with TRBJ2-6; 11 nucleotides match TRBD1. Germline CDR1 is SGHNT and CDR2 is YYREEE (reference sequence). This CDR3 is 17 amino acids long. With 5 bases clipped from V and 3 bases from J, the junction kept 7 bases outside the gene matches. In DNA, the CDR3 is TGTGCCAGCAGGTTTTGGACAGGGGGCGGTGGGGCCAACGTCCTGACTTTC. This codes for CASRFWTGGGGANVLTF.

Note on this clone: This sample also contains other DNA sequences that code for the same CDR3. The CDR3 sequence: CASSLDYEQYF. For the CDR3, the DNA is TGTGCCAGCAGCTTAGACTACGAGCAGTACTTC. The chain combines TRBV11-2 with TRBJ2-7; D is undetermined. Germline lookup yields CDR1 SGHAT and CDR2 FQNNGV. This CDR3 is built from 11 residues. With 0 bases removed from V and 3 bases from J, the gap between germline ends came to 0 bases.

The chain joins TRBV28 to TRBJ2-4; D assignment may be TRBD1 or TRBD2 (5 bases each). Trimming removed 5 bases at V and 1 base at J, with 12 bases between. Germline V gene lookup returns CDR1 MDHEN and CDR2 SYDVKM. The CDR3 loop spans 15 amino acids. The CDR3 is CASSEYRGAKNIQYF. DNA of the CDR3: TGTGCCAGCAGTGAGTACCGGGGCGCCAAAAACATTCAGTACTTC.

The chain couples TRBV4-2 to TRBJ2-1; the D gene could be TRBD1 or TRBD2 (6 bases each). The CDR3 runs to 15 residues. Trimming removed 4 bases at V and 5 bases at J, with 15 bases between. Germline CDR1 and CDR2: LGHNA and YNFKEQ. The CDR3 nucleotides read TGTGCCAGCAGCCCCCATCCGAGGGGGGACAATGAGCAGTTCTTC. It codes for CASSPHPRGDNEQFF.

This chain's CDR3 is CASRSTREATNEKLFF. Written as DNA, the CDR3 is TGTGCCAGCAGATCGACTCGGGAAGCAACTAATGAAAAACTGTTTTTT. The rearrangement links TRBV28 to TRBJ1-4; D remains unclear. This CDR3 spans 16 amino acids. Germline V CDR1 and CDR2: MDHEN, SYDVKM. The V and J ends lost 6 bases and 0 bases respectively, with 14 bases between them.

J is TRBJ2-7 and V is TRBV5-4; the D gene is possibly TRBD1 (6 bases). CDR3 size: 13 residues. Trimming took off 0 bases at V and 3 bases at J, with 7 bases between the two ends. The germline CDR1 and CDR2 sequences are SGHNT and YYREEE (reference sequence). CDR3 bases: TGTGCCAGCAGCTTGGGACAGGACTACGAGCAGTACTTC. It encodes CASSLGQDYEQYF.

The V call is TRBV5-4, the J call TRBJ2-5; D tentatively reads TRBD1 or TRBD2 (6 bases each). Germline V lookup: CDR1 SGHNT, CDR2 YYREEE (reference sequence). V gave up 0 bases and J gave up 5 bases, with 8 bases separating them. This CDR3 is 13 amino acids long. The CDR3 protein is CASSLAGGETQYF. The CDR3 bases are TGTGCCAGCAGCTTGGCCGGGGGCGAGACCCAGTACTTC.

This sequence joins TRBV10-3 and TRBJ2-5, with a tentative D call TRBD2 (7 bases). This CDR3 spans 14 amino acids. V was shortened by 7 bases and J by 5 bases, with 17 bases between the two germline ends. Per the germline V gene, CDR1 is ENHRY and CDR2 is SYGVKD. The CDR3 DNA reads as TGTGCCATCAAAGGGGGAGGGCCGCAGGAGACCCAGTACTTC. This sequence encodes CAIKGGGPQETQYF.